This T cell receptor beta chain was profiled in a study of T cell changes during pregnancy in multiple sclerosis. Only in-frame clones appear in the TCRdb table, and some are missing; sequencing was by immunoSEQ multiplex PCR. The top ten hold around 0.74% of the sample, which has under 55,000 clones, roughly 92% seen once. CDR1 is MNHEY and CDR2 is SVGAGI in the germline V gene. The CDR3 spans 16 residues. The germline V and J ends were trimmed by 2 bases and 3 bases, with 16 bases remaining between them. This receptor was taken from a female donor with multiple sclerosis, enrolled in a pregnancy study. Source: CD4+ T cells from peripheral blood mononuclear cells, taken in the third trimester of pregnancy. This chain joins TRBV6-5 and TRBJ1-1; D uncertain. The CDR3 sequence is CASSYRPRDGYTEAFF. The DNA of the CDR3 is TGTGCCAGCAGTTACCGTCCGAGGGATGGGTACACTGAAGCTTTCTTT.